Presented here are 13 T cell receptor beta chains from one specimen sequenced in a study of T cells in Graves' hyperthyroidism and ophthalmopathy. It was RNA transcripts that yielded the amplified TCR beta CDR3 regions. HTBI primers were the set used in a first-round RT-PCR of the TCR CDR3. In TCRdb, the multiplex PCR reads were re-called with MiXCR into one record per CDR3 protein. The repertoire has 350,000 or so distinct CDR3 sequences, over 15% of them found once; the top ten carry 15% to 17%. Sequences were obtained from blood. Receptors originate from a woman aged 35 to 49 with Graves' ophthalmopathy.

This clonotype has at least ten counts. The genes are TRBV28 and TRBJ2-7, with 7 bases that match TRBD1. This CDR3 region has 14 residues. Germline V CDR1 and CDR2: MDHEN, SYDVKM. After removal of 7 bases from V and 5 bases from J, the junction contained 11 bases not matched to a gene. The CDR3 region is CASTAGQAIHEQYF. In nucleotides, the CDR3 is TGTGCCAGCACCGCCGGACAGGCGATCCACGAGCAGTACTTC.

This clonotype was observed at least ten times. The chain has TRBV5-6 and TRBJ1-2; tentative D call: TRBD1 (6 bases). Germline V lookup: CDR1 SGHDT, CDR2 YYEEEE. CDR3 length: 16 amino acids. The V end lost 1 base, the J end lost 0 bases, and 13 bases lay between the germline ends. CDR3 DNA sequence: TGTGCCAGCAGCTTGTCAGGGGTTGTCTCTAACTATGGCTACACCTTC. It is translated as CASSLSGVVSNYGYTF.

This clonotype was seen a few times. The chain combines TRBV7-9 with TRBJ1-1, with a possible D match to TRBD1 (5 bases). CDR3 size: 15 residues. V lost 4 bases, J lost 10 bases, and 22 bases lay in between. Germline values: CDR1 SEHNR, CDR2 FQNEAQ (reference sequence). In DNA form, the CDR3 reads TGTGCCAGCAGCTCCCCCGCGGGACGGTCTGGAACAGCTTTCTTT. Amino acids: CASSSPAGRSGTAFF. Together with reference TRBV7-9 and TRBJ1-1, the CDR3 gives the full variable domain: DTGVSQNPRHKITKRGQNVTFRCDPISEHNRLYWYRQTLGQGPEFLTYFQNEAQLEKSRLLSDRFSAERPKGSFSTLEIQRTEQGDSAMYLCASSSPAGRSGTAFFGQGTRLTVV.

This clonotype was recorded at least ten times. The chain links TRBV10-2 to TRBJ1-5; possible D gene TRBD1, 5 bases. V was trimmed by 3 bases and J by 6 bases, leaving 15 bases between them. This CDR3 region has 15 residues. Germline values: CDR1 WSHSY, CDR2 SAAADI. The CDR3 is CASSEFQGYGQPQHF. DNA for the CDR3: TGCGCCAGCAGTGAATTCCAGGGATACGGTCAGCCCCAGCATTTT.

In its sample, this clonotype was seen many times. V and J are TRBV2 and TRBJ2-7, with D unclear. The V gene lost 10 bases and the J gene lost 0 bases, with 10 bases spanning the gap. Germline V CDR1 and CDR2: SNHLY, FYNNEI. This CDR3 is built from 12 residues. For the CDR3, the DNA is TGTGCCACTAGGACGGACTCCTACGAGCAGTACTTC. It encodes CATRTDSYEQYF.

In this sample, this clonotype turned up many times. This chain connects TRBV30 to TRBJ2-7, with D possibly being TRBD1 (5 bases). V was pared by 5 bases and J by 2 bases, with 16 bases between. CDR3 length: 14 amino acids. Germline V gives CDR1 GTSNPN, CDR2 SVGIG (reference sequence). Here the CDR3 reads CAWDSDSTTYEQYF. CDR3 DNA sequence: TGTGCCTGGGATAGTGACAGCACTACCTACGAGCAGTACTTC.

The chain combines TRBV11-2 with TRBJ1-1; tentative D call: TRBD1 (6 bases). The V gene's germline CDR1 is SGHAT and CDR2 FQNNGV. Trimming cost V 3 bases and J 1 base, with 12 bases left between them. CDR3 size: 15 residues. CDR3 amino acids: CASSFRGGTNTEAFF. The CDR3 nucleotides are TGTGCCAGCAGCTTTCGCGGGGGCACGAACACTGAAGCTTTCTTT. The whole variable domain, filled in from reference TRBV11-2 and TRBJ1-1, reads EAGVAQSPRYKIIEKRQSVAFWCNPISGHATLYWYQQILGQGPKLLIQFQNNGVVDDSQLPKDRFSAERLKGVDSTLKIQPAKLEDSAVYLCASSFRGGTNTEAFFGQGTRLTVV.

This clonotype was seen repeatedly, ten times or more. The chain has TRBV9 and TRBJ2-7; 10 bases are shared with TRBD2. Germline CDR1 and CDR2: SGDLS and YYNGEE. The V gene end was trimmed by 0 bases and the J gene end by 2 bases; junction bases not matched to a gene: 8. CDR3 length: 17 residues. The CDR3 coding sequence is TGTGCCAGCAGCGTAGGAGGATCAGCGGGAGGGACCTACGAGCAGTACTTC. Encoded protein: CASSVGGSAGGTYEQYF. The entire variable domain, with the rest obtained from reference TRBV9 and TRBJ2-7, is as follows: DSGVTQTPKHLITATGQRVTLRCSPRSGDLSVYWYQQSLDQGLQFLIQYYNGEERAKGNILERFSAQQFPDLHSELNLSSLELGDSALYFCASSVGGSAGGTYEQYFGPGTRLTVT.

This rearrangement joins TRBV28 to TRBJ1-5, with 11 positions matching TRBD1. The CDR3 has 15 amino acids. The germline V gene encodes CDR1 MDHEN and CDR2 SYDVKM. With V trimmed by 7 bases and J by 0 bases, 2 bases remained unmatched. The CDR3 DNA sequence: TGTGCCAGCATCGGGACAGGGGGTAGCAATCAGCCCCAGCATTTT. Translation gives CASIGTGGSNQPQHF. The variable domain in full, completed from reference TRBV28 and TRBJ1-5, reads DVKVTQSSRYLVKRTGEKVFLECVQDMDHENMFWYRQDPGLGLRLIYFSYDVKMKEKGDIPEGYSVSREKKERFSLILESASTNQTSMYLCASIGTGGSNQPQHFGDGTRLSIL.

This clonotype appeared many times. The V gene is TRBV12-3 or TRBV12-4, the J gene TRBJ1-2, with D possibly being TRBD1 (6 bases). The CDR3 spans 16 residues. The V and J ends lost 5 bases and 0 bases respectively, with 16 bases between them. The chain's CDR3 is CASSLTGGQPNYGYTF. The CDR3 DNA reads TGTGCCAGCAGTCTAACGGGGGGACAACCTAACTATGGCTACACCTTC.

There are many counts of this clonotype. The chain joins TRBV19 to TRBJ1-5, with D possibly TRBD1 on 6 matching bases. Germline lookup yields CDR1 LNHDA and CDR2 SQIVND (reference sequence). Trimming pared 9 bases from V and 0 bases from J, leaving 12 bases between. The CDR3 has 14 residues. The CDR3 nucleotides are TGTGCCAGCAGGGACATAGATAGCAATCAGCCCCAGCATTTT. This codes for CASRDIDSNQPQHF.

This clonotype showed up many times. V and J are TRBV7-9 and TRBJ2-2; 7 nucleotides match TRBD1. Germline V CDR1 and CDR2: SEHNR, FQNEAQ (reference sequence). The CDR3 is made up of 14 amino acids. The V gene end was trimmed by 3 bases and the J gene end by 6 bases; junction bases not matched to a gene: 4. The DNA of the CDR3 is TGTGCCAGCAGCTTGCCCCAGGGGGCCGGGGAGCTGTTTTTT. Translated: CASSLPQGAGELFF.

The genes are TRBV6-2 or TRBV6-3 and TRBJ2-5, with no clear D. Trimming cost V 6 bases and J 5 bases, with 13 bases left between them. This CDR3 contains 13 residues. Germline CDR1 MNHEY, CDR2 SVGEGT. For the CDR3, the DNA is TGTGCCAGCAGACACCGTAGGGATGAGACCCAGTACTTC. Its protein product is CASRHRRDETQYF.